Following are 20 T cell receptor beta chains from one sample sequenced in a study of blood T cell repertoires in COVID-19. Method: immunoSEQ multiplex PCR; TCRdb's copy keeps in-frame clones and lacks some. The table lists around 170,000 clones, around 83% of them singletons, with 1.5% in the top ten. The sequenced sample was peripheral blood. Source of these receptors: a human donor in a cohort sampled during active COVID-19.

The rearrangement links TRBV9 to TRBJ1-5; TRBD1 matches at 8 bases. This CDR3 spans 16 amino acids. The germline CDR1 and CDR2 sequences are SGDLS and YYNGEE. J was trimmed by 3 bases and V by 0 bases; bases with no gene match: 5. The DNA of the CDR3 is TGTGCCAGCAGCGTAGGAGGGCAGGGGGCCAATCAGCCCCAGCATTTT. Its translation: CASSVGGQGANQPQHF.

CDR3 nucleotide sequence: TGTGCCAGCAGCCAGACAGGGGCCCTCTCTGGAAACACCATATATTTT. It codes for CASSQTGALSGNTIYF. The chain uses TRBV3-1 (or the pseudogene TRBV3-2) and TRBJ1-3, with 8 bases that match TRBD1. The CDR3 contains 16 residues. V dropped 3 bases and J dropped 0; count of bases not matched to a gene: 4. In germline, CDR1 is LGHDT, CDR2 YNNKEL (reference sequence).

This chain uses TRBV27 with TRBJ2-7; TRBD1 agrees at 9 bases. Germline V gives CDR1 MNHEY, CDR2 SMNVEV (reference sequence). After removal of 0 bases from V and 2 bases from J, the junction contained 5 bases not matched to a gene. This CDR3 spans 16 amino acids. CDR3 region: CASSLSPGQGAYEQYF. Here the CDR3 DNA reads TGTGCCAGCAGTTTATCCCCGGGACAGGGAGCCTACGAGCAGTACTTC.

In its sample, this clone was seen once. The chain uses TRBV5-1 and TRBJ1-2; 12 nucleotides agree with TRBD1. Germline assignment: CDR1 SGHRS and CDR2 YFSETQ. V lost 1 base, J lost 4 bases, and 5 bases stayed unmatched. The CDR3 extends over 16 amino acids. This CDR3 reads CASSLPGQGASYGYTF. CDR3 nucleotide sequence: TGCGCCAGCAGCTTGCCGGGACAGGGGGCAAGCTATGGCTACACCTTC.

The sample holds one count of this clone. The chain carries TRBV6-5 and TRBJ2-7; TRBD2 matches at 13 bases. Germline V gives CDR1 MNHEY, CDR2 SVGAGI. CDR3 length: 16 amino acids. V shed 2 bases and J 6 bases; nucleotides not matched to a gene: 7. DNA of the CDR3: TGTGCCAGCAGTTACGGACTAGCGGGAGCGCGTGGCGAGCAGTACTTC. Translating gives CASSYGLAGARGEQYF.

This chain uses TRBV28 with TRBJ1-1; 7 nucleotides agree with TRBD1. V lost 5 bases, J lost 5 bases, and 8 bases stayed unmatched. This CDR3 contains 14 residues. Germline lookup yields CDR1 MDHEN and CDR2 SYDVKM. This CDR3 is CASSTPDRWTEAFF. The CDR3, as DNA: TGTGCCAGCAGTACCCCGGACAGGTGGACTGAAGCTTTCTTT.

The chain is built from TRBV5-8 and TRBJ1-4, with no clear D. Trimming took off 7 bases at V and 0 bases at J, with 10 bases between the two ends. The CDR3 contains 14 residues. CDR1 SGHTS and CDR2 YDEGEE come from the germline V gene. In DNA, the CDR3 is TGTGCCAGCTTGAGGGTTGCAACTAATGAAAAACTGTTTTTT. Translation: CASLRVATNEKLFF.

This chain joins TRBV9 and TRBJ1-5, with 8 bases aligning to TRBD1. The CDR3 runs 18 residues. From germline, CDR1 is SGDLS and CDR2 YYNGEE. Trimming at V came to 0 bases and at J to 2 bases, leaving 10 bases not matched to a gene. The CDR3 DNA reads as TGTGCCAGCAGCGTAGGGACCCAGGGGGCTGGGGGCAATCAGCCCCAGCATTTT. Its protein is CASSVGTQGAGGNQPQHF.

The V and J genes are TRBV25-1 and TRBJ2-7, with 9 bases identical to TRBD1. Germline assignment: CDR1 MGHDK and CDR2 SYGVNS. The CDR3 totals 15 residues. Germline trimming cut 3 bases from V and 2 bases from J; bases unmatched to any gene: 5. CDR3 sequence: CASSDLGQGPYEQYF. CDR3 nucleotide sequence: TGTGCCAGCAGTGATTTGGGACAGGGACCCTACGAGCAGTACTTC.

The chain carries TRBV28 and TRBJ2-7, with 7 bases fitting TRBD1. This CDR3 has 15 amino acids. Germline V gives CDR1 MDHEN, CDR2 SYDVKM. V shed 3 bases, J shed 5 bases, and the junction held 10 bases outside the gene matches. In DNA, the CDR3 is TGTGCCAGCAGTTTTAGTCGACAGGGCAAGGACGAGCAGTACTTC. Its translation is CASSFSRQGKDEQYF.

This clone was seen once. The chain combines TRBV7-2 with TRBJ1-3; TRBD1 agrees at 10 bases. Germline V gene data show CDR1 as SGHTA and CDR2 as FQGNSA. There are 16 residues in the CDR3. V dropped 5 bases and J dropped 1; count of bases not matched to a gene: 5. CDR3 coding DNA: TGTGCCAGCAGCACACGACAGGGGGCGTCTGGAAACACCATATATTTT. Translation gives CASSTRQGASGNTIYF.

The V gene is TRBV24-1, the J gene TRBJ2-7, with no clear D. The CDR3 sequence is 12 residues long. Germline CDR1 reads KGHDR; CDR2 reads SFDVKD. The V end was cut by 5 bases, the J end by 2 bases, with 6 bases between. CDR3 sequence (DNA): TGTGCCACCAGTGGTCAGACCTACGAGCAGTACTTC. As protein: CATSGQTYEQYF.

About this clone itself: One junction end does not reproduce the germline sequence, and a read error may be involved. The chain couples TRBV6-2 or TRBV6-3 to TRBJ2-7; TRBD1 matches at 7 bases. The germline V gene encodes CDR1 MNHEY and CDR2 SVGEGT. The CDR3 contains 12 residues. CDR3 protein: CASSYGTVFLHF. Here the CDR3 DNA reads TGTGCCAGCAGTTATGGGACAGTTTTTCTACACTTC.

This sequence joins TRBV4-2 and TRBJ2-7, with 15 positions matching TRBD2. Germline loops: CDR1 LGHNA, CDR2 YNFKEQ. J lost 0 bases, V lost 3 bases, and 3 bases had no gene match. CDR3 length equals 17 residues. CDR3 loop: CASSQGLAGGSSYEQYF. The DNA for the CDR3 is TGTGCCAGCAGCCAGGGACTAGCGGGGGGAAGCTCCTACGAGCAGTACTTC.

This chain connects TRBV15 to TRBJ2-7, with TRBD2 matching 9 bases. The CDR3 spans 15 residues. After removal of 2 bases from V and 1 base from J, the junction contained 3 bases not matched to a gene. The germline V gene has CDR1 LNHNV and CDR2 YYDKDF (reference sequence). CDR3: CATSRSAGGSYEQYF. For the CDR3, the DNA is TGTGCCACCAGCAGATCCGCGGGAGGGTCCTACGAGCAGTACTTC.

The CDR3 region is CASSPIRDSPYEQYF. The CDR3 coding sequence is TGTGCCAGCAGTCCTATCCGGGACAGCCCCTACGAGCAGTACTTC. The chain recombines TRBV27 with TRBJ2-7; 7 bases fit TRBD1. This CDR3 comprises 15 residues. V dropped 5 bases and J dropped 2; count of bases not matched to a gene: 9. The V gene's germline CDR1 is MNHEY and CDR2 SMNVEV (reference sequence).

This clone was counted only a few times. The chain employs TRBV4-2 and TRBJ2-7, with TRBD2 matching 11 bases. Germline V gene data show CDR1 as LGHNA and CDR2 as YNFKEQ. Trimming cost V 0 bases and J 3 bases; bases outside gene matches: 4. The CDR3 length is 16 residues. The CDR3 reads CASSQEPSGGYYEQYF. Written as DNA, the CDR3 is TGTGCCAGCAGCCAAGAGCCTAGCGGGGGGTACTACGAGCAGTACTTC.

This clone was recorded only once. The chain has TRBV11-2 and TRBJ2-7; TRBD1 aligns across 11 bases. The CDR3 spans 17 residues. The germline gives CDR1 SGHAT, CDR2 FQNNGV. The J segment lost 5 bases and the V segment lost 2 bases, leaving 11 bases of the junction unmatched. CDR3 sequence reads: CASSLRGQGEKVHEQYF. The DNA for the CDR3 is TGTGCCAGCAGCTTAAGGGGACAGGGGGAGAAGGTCCACGAGCAGTACTTC.

CDR3 nucleotides: TGTGCCAGCAGCTTGAAGGGGGCCGGCTATGGCTACACCTTC. Encoded protein: CASSLKGAGYGYTF. The chain joins TRBV5-4 to TRBJ1-2, with 7 positions matching TRBD1. The J segment lost 4 bases and the V segment lost 1 base, leaving 4 bases of the junction unmatched. The germline V gene has CDR1 SGHNT and CDR2 YYREEE (reference sequence). CDR3 length: 14 amino acids.

J is TRBJ2-7 and V is TRBV6-5; 8 nucleotides align to TRBD1. Germline V CDR1 and CDR2: MNHEY, SVGAGI. The CDR3 totals 15 residues. The V gene end was trimmed by 5 bases and the J gene end by 1 base; junction bases not matched to a gene: 7. The CDR3: CASSTGGRGSYEQYF. In DNA, the CDR3 is TGTGCCAGCAGTACAGGGGGTAGAGGTTCCTACGAGCAGTACTTC.